This T cell receptor beta chain was documented in a study of T-cell memory formation after mild COVID-19 (dated by TCRdb to about 2021). For context, the study as a whole: TCR sequence clusters from the two donors were largely donor specific. Longitudinal TCRalpha and TCRbeta repertoire sequencing tracked T-cell clones expanding and contracting after mild COVID-19 in two donors. Two young, previously healthy adult volunteers made up the cohort, one male and one female. What the work shows at the level of the full study, not this receptor alone: The detection of some responding clones in pre-infection memory suggests that pre-existing cross-reactive memory T cells joined the SARS-CoV-2 response. SARS-CoV-2 specificity was not confirmed for the second-wave clones peaking on day 37. Clones contracting from day 15 to 85 had balanced CD4/CD8 phenotypes, while a second wave expanding from day 15 to 37 was biased towards CD4+. Contracting CD4+ clones were located mainly in the CM and EM memory subsets, whereas CD8+ clones were found to be enriched in EMRA. The study covered only two mild cases, and larger cohorts including severe cases with pre-infection samples were considered necessary.

Ends trimmed: V by 3 bases, J by 7 bases; bases unmatched to a gene: 7. CDR3 length: 14 amino acids, cysteine to phenylalanine. Only the CDR3 region is kept as DNA, spanning 42 bases read in frame from base 1. The germline V gene (reference sequence) yields GTSNPN for CDR1 and SVGIG for CDR2. This clonotype was recorded only once. The clone's antigen remains unknown. Per-base qualities were not stored, and no clone one base away is much larger. One read yields weak evidence. Data came from an Illumina NovaSeq 6000. Using 5'RACE with constant-segment primers, TCRalpha and TCRbeta cDNA libraries were constructed, with sample barcodes and unique molecular identifiers added in the process. RNA was extracted from every sample with Trizol reagent. The libraries were amplified in two PCR steps, and the second step added a second sample barcode and Illumina TruSeq adapters. Libraries were sequenced on an Illumina NovaSeq with 2 x 150 bp paired-end reads. The authors' analysis ran thus. With migec v1.2.7, reads were demultiplexed and then collapsed into UMI-guided consensus sequences. Using mixcr v2.1.11, UMI consensuses were aligned to TRA and TRB V and J templates and then assembled into clonotypes. Clonotypes were classified as expanded or contracted when called significant by both edgeR and NoisET, with noise models trained on biological replicates. edgeR calls used a false discovery rate-adjusted p below 0.01 and a log2 fold-change threshold of 1. As an exploratory analysis of dynamics, max-normalized trajectories of the 1000 most abundant clonotypes were examined with PCA combined with hierarchical clustering. Each responding clone was given a CD4 or CD8 phenotype based on the CD4+ and CD8+ repertoires, which had been sequenced separately. The public reads were run again by TCRdb, first through fastp at Q25 and then through MiXCR, and only productive beta chains were kept. Each record represents a unique CDR3 protein, reported with the most common genes and DNA among its rows. TCRdb, not the original authors, processed these V and J calls. The table for this sample lists hundreds of thousands of distinct CDR3 sequences; 20% to 25% of them were counted only once. Together, the top ten hold 10% to 15% of the sample.

Ficoll-Paque density gradient centrifugation was the method used to isolate PBMCs. Sample: PBMCs or a T cell subset sorted from them (not recorded which). The rearrangement combines TRBV30 with TRBJ2-1; the central 9 bases match TRBD2. The clonotype was recovered from an adult woman who had mild COVID-19 (a few samples of this study predate the infection). The sample titles of this study are shuffled in the database, so cell type and time point are left out; the donor was told from shared clones. The CDR3 reads as follows: CAWRAGGPFNEQFF. The bases read TGTGCCTGGAGGGCGGGAGGGCCGTTTAATGAGCAGTTCTTC.